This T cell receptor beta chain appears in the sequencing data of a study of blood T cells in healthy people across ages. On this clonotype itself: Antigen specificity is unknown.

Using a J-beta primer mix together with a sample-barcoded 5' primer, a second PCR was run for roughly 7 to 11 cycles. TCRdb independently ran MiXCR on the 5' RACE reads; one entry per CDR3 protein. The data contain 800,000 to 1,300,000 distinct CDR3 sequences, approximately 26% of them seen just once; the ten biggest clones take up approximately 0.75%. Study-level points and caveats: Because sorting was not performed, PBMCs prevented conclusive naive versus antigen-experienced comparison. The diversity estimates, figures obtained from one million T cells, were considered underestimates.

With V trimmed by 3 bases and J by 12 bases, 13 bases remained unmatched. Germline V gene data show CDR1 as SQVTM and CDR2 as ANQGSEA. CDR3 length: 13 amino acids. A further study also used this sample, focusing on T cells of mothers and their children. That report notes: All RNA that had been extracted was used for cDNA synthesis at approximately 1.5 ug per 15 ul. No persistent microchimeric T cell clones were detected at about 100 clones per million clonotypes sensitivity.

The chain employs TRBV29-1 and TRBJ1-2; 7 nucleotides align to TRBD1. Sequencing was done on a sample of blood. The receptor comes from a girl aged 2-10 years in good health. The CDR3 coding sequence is TGCAGCGTTGAGGAGACAGGGCACCTGGGCCACACCTTC. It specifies CSVEETGHLGHTF.